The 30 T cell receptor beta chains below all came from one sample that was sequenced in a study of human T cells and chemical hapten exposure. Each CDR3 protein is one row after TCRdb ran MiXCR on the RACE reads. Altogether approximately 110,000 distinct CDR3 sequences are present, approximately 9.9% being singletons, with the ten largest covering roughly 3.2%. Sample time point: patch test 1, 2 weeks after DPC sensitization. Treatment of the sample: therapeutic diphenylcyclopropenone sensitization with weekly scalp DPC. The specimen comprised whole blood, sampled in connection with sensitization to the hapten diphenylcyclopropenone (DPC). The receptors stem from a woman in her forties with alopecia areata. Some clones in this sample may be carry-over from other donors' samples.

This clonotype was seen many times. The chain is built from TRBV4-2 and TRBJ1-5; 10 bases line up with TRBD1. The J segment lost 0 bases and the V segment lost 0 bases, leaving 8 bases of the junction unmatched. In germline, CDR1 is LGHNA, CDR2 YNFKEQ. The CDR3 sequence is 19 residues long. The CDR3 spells CASSQDSDRGVNSNQPQHF. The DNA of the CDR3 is TGTGCCAGCAGCCAAGATTCGGACAGGGGGGTCAATAGCAATCAGCCCCAGCATTTT.

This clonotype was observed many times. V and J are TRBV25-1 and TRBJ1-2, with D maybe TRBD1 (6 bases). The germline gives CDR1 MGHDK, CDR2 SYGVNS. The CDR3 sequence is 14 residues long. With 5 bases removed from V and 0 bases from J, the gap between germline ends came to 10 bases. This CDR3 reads CASSPRGANYGYTF. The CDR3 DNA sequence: TGTGCCAGCAGTCCTAGGGGGGCTAACTATGGCTACACCTTC.

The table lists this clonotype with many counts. The CDR3 region has the DNA TGTGCCAGCAGCCAAGTCCGGGGAACTGAAGCTTTCTTT. Its protein is CASSQVRGTEAFF. The chain recombines TRBV14 with TRBJ1-1; no firm D call. This CDR3 has 13 amino acids. Trimming shortened V by 1 base and J by 5 bases, and 8 bases separated the two germline ends. The germline CDR1 and CDR2 sequences are SGHDN and FVKESK.

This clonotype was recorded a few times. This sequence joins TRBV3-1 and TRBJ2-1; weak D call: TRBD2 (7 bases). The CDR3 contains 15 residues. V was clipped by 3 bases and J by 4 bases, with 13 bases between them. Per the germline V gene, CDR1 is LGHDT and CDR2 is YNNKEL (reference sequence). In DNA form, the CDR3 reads TGTGCCAGCAGCCAGAGGGGGGGTCGATACAATGAGCAGTTCTTC. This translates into CASSQRGGRYNEQFF.

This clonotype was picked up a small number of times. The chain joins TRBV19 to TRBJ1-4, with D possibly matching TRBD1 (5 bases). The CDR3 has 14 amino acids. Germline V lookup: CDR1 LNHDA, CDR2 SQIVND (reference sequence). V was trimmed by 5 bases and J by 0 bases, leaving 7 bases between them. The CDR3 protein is CASSPTATNEKLFF. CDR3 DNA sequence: TGTGCCAGTAGTCCGACAGCAACTAATGAAAAACTGTTTTTT.

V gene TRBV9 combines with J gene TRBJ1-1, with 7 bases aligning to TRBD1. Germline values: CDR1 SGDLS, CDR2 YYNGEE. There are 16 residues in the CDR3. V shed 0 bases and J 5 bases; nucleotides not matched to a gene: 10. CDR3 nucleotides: TGTGCCAGCAGCGTAGGTTCAGGGGGGTTTGGGACTGAAGCTTTCTTT. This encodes CASSVGSGGFGTEAFF.

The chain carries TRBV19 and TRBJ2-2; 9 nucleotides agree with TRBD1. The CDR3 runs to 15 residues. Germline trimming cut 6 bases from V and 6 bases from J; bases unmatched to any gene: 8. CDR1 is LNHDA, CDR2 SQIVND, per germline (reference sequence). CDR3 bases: TGTGCCAGTAGCACCGGGACAGGGATCGCCGGGGAGCTGTTTTTT. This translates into CASSTGTGIAGELFF.

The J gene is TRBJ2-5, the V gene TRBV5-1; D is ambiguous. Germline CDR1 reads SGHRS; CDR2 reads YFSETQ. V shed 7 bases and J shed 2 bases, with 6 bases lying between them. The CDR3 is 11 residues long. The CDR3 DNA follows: TGCGCCAGCCACAGTCAAGAGACCCAGTACTTC. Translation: CASHSQETQYF. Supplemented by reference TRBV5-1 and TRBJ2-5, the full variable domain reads KAGVTQTPRYLIKTRGQQVTLSCSPISGHRSVSWYQQTPGQGLQFLFEYFSETQRNKGNFPGRFSGRQFSNSRSEMNVSTLELGDSALYLCASHSQETQYFGPGTRLLVL.

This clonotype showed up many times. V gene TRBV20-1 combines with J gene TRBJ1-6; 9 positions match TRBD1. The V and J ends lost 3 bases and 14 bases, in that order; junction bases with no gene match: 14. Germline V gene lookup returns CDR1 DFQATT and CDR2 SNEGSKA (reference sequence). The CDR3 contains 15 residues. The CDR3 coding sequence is TGCAGTGCTAGGACGGACAGGGGCTCCTCGGGGACCCTCCACTTT. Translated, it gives CSARTDRGSSGTLHF.

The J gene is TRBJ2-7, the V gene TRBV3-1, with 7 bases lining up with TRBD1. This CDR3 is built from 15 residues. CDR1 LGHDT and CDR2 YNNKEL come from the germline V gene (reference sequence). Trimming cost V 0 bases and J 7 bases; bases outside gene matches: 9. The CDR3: CASSQDPDRFWEQYF. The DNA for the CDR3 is TGTGCCAGCAGCCAAGATCCGGACAGGTTCTGGGAGCAGTACTTC.

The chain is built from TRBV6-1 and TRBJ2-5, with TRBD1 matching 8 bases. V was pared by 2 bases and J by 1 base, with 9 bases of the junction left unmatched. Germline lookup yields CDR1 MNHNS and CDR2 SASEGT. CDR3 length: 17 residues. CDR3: CASSEPAGTGIQETQYF. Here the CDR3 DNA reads TGTGCCAGCAGTGAACCCGCCGGGACAGGTATCCAAGAGACCCAGTACTTC.

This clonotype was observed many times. The DNA of the CDR3 is TGCAGTGCTAGAGAAGGGACAGGGGGTGGGCAAGAGACCCAGTACTTC. Protein sequence: CSAREGTGGGQETQYF. V usage is TRBV20-1 and J usage is TRBJ2-5; 11 nucleotides line up with TRBD1. The germline V gene has CDR1 DFQATT and CDR2 SNEGSKA (reference sequence). This CDR3 spans 16 amino acids. V lost 0 bases and J lost 2; bases outside the gene matches: 5.

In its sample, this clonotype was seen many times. This chain's CDR3 is CASSKQGGSYGYTF. CDR3 bases: TGTGCCAGCAGCAAACAGGGGGGCAGCTATGGCTACACCTTC. The gene calls are TRBV12-3 or TRBV12-4 and TRBJ1-2; TRBD1 agrees at 8 bases. With V trimmed by 6 bases and J by 4 bases, 7 bases remained unmatched. This CDR3 is 14 amino acids long.

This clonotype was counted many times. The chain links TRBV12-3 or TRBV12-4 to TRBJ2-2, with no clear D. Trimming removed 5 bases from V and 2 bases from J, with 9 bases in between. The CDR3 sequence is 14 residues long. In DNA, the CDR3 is TGTGCCAGCAGTCCGGTTCTTAACACCGGGGAGCTGTTTTTT. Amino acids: CASSPVLNTGELFF.

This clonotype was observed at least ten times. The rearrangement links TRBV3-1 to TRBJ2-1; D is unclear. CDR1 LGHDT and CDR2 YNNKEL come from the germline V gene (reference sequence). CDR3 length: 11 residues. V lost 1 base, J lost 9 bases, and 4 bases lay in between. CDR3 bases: TGTGCCAGCAGCCAAGTAGGTGAGCAGTTCTTC. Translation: CASSQVGEQFF.

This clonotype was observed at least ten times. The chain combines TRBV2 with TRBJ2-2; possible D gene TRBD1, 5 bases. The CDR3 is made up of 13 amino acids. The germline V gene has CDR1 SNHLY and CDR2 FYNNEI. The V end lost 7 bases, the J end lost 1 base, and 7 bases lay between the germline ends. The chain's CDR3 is CASNRQNTGELFF. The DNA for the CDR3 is TGTGCCAGCAACAGGCAGAACACCGGGGAGCTGTTTTTT.

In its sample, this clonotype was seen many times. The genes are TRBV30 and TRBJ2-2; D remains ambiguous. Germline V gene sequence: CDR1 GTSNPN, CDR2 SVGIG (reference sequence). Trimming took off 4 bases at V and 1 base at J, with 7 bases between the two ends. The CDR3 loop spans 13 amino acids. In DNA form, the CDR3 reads TGTGCCTGGAATCCCCGGAACACCGGGGAGCTGTTTTTT. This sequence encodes CAWNPRNTGELFF.

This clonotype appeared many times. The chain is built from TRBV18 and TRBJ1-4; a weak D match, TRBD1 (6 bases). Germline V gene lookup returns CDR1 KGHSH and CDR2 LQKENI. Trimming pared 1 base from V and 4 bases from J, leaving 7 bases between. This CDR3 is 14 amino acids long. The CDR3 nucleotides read TGTGCCAGCTCACCACGCAGGGGTAATGAAAAACTGTTTTTT. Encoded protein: CASSPRRGNEKLFF.

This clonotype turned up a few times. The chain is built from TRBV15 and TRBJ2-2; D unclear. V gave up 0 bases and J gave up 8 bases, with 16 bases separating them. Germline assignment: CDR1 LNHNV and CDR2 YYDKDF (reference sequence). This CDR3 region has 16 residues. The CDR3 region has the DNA TGTGCCACCAGCAGAGATCCAGCCACCCCTACAGGGGAGCTGTTTTTT. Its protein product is CATSRDPATPTGELFF. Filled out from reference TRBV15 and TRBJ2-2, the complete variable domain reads DAMVIQNPRYQVTQFGKPVTLSCSQTLNHNVMYWYQQKSSQAPKLLFHYYDKDFNNEADTPDNFQSRRPNTSFCFLDIRSPGLGDTAMYLCATSRDPATPTGELFFGEGSRLTVL.

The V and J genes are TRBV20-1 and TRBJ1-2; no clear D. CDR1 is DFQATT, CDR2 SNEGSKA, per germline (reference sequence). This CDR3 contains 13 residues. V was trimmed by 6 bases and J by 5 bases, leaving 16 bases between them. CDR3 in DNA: TGCAGTGCCGGGCCCACTAAATCTTATGGCTACACCTTC. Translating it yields CSAGPTKSYGYTF.

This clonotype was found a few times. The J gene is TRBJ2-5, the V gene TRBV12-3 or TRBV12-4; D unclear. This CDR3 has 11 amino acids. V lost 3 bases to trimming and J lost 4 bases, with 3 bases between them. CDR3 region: CASSFRETQYF. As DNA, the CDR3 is TGTGCCAGCAGTTTCAGAGAGACCCAGTACTTC.

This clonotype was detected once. CDR3 sequence (DNA): TGTGCCAGCAGCCAAACCGGGACGGCGAACACCGGGGAGCTGTTTTTT. Translation: CASSQTGTANTGELFF. The chain is built from TRBV6-5 and TRBJ2-2; D may correspond to TRBD1 or TRBD2 (5 bases each). This CDR3 is 16 amino acids long. The germline V gene has CDR1 MNHEY and CDR2 SVGAGI. V was pared by 6 bases and J by 0 bases, with 14 bases between.

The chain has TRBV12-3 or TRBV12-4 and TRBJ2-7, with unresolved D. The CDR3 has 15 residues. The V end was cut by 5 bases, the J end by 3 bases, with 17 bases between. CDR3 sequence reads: CASSGLGGSYYEQYF. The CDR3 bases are TGTGCCAGCAGTGGTCTGGGTGGCAGCTACTACGAGCAGTACTTC.

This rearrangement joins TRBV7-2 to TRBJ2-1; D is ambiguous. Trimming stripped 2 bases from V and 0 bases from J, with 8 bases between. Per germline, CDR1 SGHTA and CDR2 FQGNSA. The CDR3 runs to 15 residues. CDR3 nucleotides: TGTGCCAGCAGCTTACATGGGTTCTCCTACAATGAGCAGTTCTTC. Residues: CASSLHGFSYNEQFF.

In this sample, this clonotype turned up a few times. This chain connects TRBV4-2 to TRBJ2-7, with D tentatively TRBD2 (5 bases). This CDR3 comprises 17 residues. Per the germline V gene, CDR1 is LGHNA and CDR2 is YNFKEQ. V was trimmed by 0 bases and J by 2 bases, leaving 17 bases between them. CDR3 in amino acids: CASSQEVPPAGPYEQYF. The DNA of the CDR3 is TGTGCCAGCAGCCAAGAGGTTCCTCCCGCGGGCCCCTACGAGCAGTACTTC.

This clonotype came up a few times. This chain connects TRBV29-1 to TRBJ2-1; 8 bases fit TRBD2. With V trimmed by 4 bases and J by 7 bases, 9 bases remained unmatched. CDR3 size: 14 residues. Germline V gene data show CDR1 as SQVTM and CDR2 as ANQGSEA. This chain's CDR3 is CSVALIAGSNEQFF. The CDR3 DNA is TGCAGCGTTGCGCTGATAGCGGGATCGAATGAGCAGTTCTTC.

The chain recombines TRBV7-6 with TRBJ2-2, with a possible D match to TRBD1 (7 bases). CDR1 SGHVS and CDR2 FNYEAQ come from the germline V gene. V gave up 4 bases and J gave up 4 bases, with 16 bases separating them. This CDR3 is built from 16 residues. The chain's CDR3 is CASSSRGTRGTGELFF. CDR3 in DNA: TGTGCCAGCAGCTCCAGGGGGACTCGTGGCACCGGGGAGCTGTTTTTT.

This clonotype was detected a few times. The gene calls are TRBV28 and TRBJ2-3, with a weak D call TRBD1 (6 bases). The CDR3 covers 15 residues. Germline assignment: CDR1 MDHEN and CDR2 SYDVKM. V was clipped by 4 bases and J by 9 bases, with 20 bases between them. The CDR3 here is CASSSGTRVSETQYF. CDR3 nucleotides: TGTGCCAGCAGTTCGGGGACACGGGTCTCCGAGACGCAGTATTTT.

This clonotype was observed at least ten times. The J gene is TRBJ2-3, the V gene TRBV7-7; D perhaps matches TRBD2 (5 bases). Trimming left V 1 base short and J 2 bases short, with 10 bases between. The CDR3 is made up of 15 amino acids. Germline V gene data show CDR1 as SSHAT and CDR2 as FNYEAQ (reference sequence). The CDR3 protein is CASSLGGADTDTQYF. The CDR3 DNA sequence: TGTGCCAGCAGCTTAGGAGGAGCGGACACAGATACGCAGTATTTT.

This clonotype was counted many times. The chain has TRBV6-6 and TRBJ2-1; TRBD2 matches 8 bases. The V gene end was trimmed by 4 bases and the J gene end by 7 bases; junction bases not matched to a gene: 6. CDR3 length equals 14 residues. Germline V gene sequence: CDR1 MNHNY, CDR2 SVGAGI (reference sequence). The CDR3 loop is CASSLGLVVNEQFF. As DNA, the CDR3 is TGTGCCAGCAGTTTGGGACTAGTAGTTAATGAGCAGTTCTTC.